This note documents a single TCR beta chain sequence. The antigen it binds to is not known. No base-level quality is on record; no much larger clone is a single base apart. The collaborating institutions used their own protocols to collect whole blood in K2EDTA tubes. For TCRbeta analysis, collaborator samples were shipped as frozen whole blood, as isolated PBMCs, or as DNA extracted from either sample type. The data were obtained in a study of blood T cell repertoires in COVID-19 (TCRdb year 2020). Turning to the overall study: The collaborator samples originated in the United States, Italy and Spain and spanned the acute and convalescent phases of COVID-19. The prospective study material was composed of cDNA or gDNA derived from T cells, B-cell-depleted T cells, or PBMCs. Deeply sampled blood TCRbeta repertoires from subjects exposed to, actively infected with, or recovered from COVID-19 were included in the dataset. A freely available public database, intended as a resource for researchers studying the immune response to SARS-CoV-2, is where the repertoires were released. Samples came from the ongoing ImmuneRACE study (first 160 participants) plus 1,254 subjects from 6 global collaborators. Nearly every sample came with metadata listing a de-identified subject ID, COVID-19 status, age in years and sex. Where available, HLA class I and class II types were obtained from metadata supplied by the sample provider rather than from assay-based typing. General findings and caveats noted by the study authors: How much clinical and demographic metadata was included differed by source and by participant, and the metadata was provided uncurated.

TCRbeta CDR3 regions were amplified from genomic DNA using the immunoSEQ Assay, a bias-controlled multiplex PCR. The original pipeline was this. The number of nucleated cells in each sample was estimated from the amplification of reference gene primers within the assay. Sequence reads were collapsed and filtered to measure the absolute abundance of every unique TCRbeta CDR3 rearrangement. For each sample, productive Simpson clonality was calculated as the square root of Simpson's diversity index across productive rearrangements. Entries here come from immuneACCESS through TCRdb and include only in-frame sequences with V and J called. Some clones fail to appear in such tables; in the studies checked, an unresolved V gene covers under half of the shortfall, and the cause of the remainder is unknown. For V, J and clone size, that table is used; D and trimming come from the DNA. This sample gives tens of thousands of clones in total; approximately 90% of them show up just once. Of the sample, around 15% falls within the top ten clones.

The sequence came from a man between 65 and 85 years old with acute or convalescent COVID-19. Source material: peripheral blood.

The sequenced DNA: TGCGCCAGCAGCTTGTCTGACGGGAGCTCCTATAATTCACCCCTCCACTTT. This translates into CASSLSDGSSYNSPLHF. The chain employs TRBV5-1 and TRBJ1-6, with the D gene not confidently named. V gives up 1 base and J gives up 0 bases, and the segment between their germline ends measures 11 bases. Inclusive of the bounding cysteine and phenylalanine, the CDR3 is 17 residues long. Only the CDR3 portion is preserved as DNA: 51 bases, with reading frame beginning at the first base. The germline V gene yields SGHRS for CDR1 and YFSETQ for CDR2.